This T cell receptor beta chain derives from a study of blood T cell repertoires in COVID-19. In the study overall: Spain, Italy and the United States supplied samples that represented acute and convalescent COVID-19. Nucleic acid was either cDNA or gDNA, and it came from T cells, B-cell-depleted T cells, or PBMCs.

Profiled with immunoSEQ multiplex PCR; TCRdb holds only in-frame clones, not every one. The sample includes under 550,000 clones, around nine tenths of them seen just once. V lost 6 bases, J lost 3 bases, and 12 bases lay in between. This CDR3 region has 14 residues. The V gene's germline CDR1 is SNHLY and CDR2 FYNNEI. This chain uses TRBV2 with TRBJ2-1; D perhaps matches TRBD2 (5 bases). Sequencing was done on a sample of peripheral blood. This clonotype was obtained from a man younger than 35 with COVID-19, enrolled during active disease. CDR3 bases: TGTGCCAGCAGAAAGGACTCACACTACAATGAGCAGTTCTTC. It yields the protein CASRKDSHYNEQFF.